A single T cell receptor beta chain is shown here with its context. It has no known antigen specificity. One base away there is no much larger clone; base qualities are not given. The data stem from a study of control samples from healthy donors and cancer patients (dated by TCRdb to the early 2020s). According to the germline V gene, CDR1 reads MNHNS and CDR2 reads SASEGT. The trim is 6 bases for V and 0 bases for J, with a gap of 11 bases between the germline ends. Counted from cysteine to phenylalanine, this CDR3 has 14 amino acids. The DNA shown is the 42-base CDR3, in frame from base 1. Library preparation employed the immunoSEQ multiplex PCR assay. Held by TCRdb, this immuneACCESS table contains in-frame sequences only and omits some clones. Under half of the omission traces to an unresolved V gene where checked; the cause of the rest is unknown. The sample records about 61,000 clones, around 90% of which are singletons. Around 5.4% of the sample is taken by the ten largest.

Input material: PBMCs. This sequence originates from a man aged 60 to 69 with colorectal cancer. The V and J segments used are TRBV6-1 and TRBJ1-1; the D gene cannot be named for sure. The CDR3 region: CASSLSGLNTEAFF. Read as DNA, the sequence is TGTGCCAGCAGCCTAAGTGGATTGAACACTGAAGCTTTCTTT.